Below are 6 T cell receptor beta chains sequenced from a single sample in a study of blood T cell repertoires in COVID-19. TCRdb's table, derived via immunoSEQ multiplex PCR, lists solely in-frame clones and lacks some. The repertoire has over 45,000 clones, around nine tenths of them found once; the top ten carry approximately 15%. The sequenced material came from peripheral blood. The origin of the receptors is a woman aged 60-75 years with active COVID-19.

The CDR3, as DNA: TGTGCCAGCAGCCTGGGGCGGATCTCCTACGAGCAGTACTTC. Residues: CASSLGRISYEQYF. The chain uses TRBV27 and TRBJ2-7; TRBD1 is a possible D gene (5 bases). The CDR3 covers 14 residues. V gave up 6 bases and J gave up 0 bases, with 12 bases separating them. Looked up from germline, CDR1 is MNHEY and CDR2 is SMNVEV (reference sequence).

The V call is TRBV4-3, the J call TRBJ2-7, with 8 bases matching TRBD1. Germline CDR1 is LGHNA and CDR2 is YSLEER. This CDR3 region has 17 residues. V lost 4 bases and J lost 5; bases outside the gene matches: 16. In nucleotides, the CDR3 is TGCGCCAGCAGCCCGTCCGGGACAGGATCTTTTTCCGACGAGCAGTACTTC. Protein sequence: CASSPSGTGSFSDEQYF.

The chain couples TRBV15 to TRBJ1-1, with TRBD1 as a possible D gene (5 bases). The germline V and J ends were trimmed by 5 bases and 3 bases, with 13 bases remaining between them. This CDR3 has 14 residues. CDR1 and CDR2 from the germline V gene are LNHNV and YYDKDF (reference sequence). Here the CDR3 DNA reads TGTGCCACCAGCGGGGCCCATTTGGACACTGAAGCTTTCTTT. Protein product: CATSGAHLDTEAFF.

The chain employs TRBV5-1 and TRBJ1-2, with D possibly being TRBD1 (6 bases). CDR3 length: 15 amino acids. The germline V and J ends were trimmed by 1 base and 0 bases, with 10 bases remaining between them. CDR1 SGHRS and CDR2 YFSETQ come from the germline V gene. CDR3 loop: CASSLSGGSNYGYTF. The CDR3 DNA follows: TGCGCCAGCAGCTTGTCGGGGGGCTCTAACTATGGCTACACCTTC.

The V and J genes are TRBV5-4 and TRBJ2-3; 8 bases match TRBD1. In germline, CDR1 is SGHNT, CDR2 YYREEE (reference sequence). The trim removed 3 bases at V and 3 bases at J, leaving 0 bases unmatched. The CDR3 runs 13 residues. As DNA, the CDR3 is TGTGCCAGCAGCTGGACAGGGACAGATACGCAGTATTTT. It translates to CASSWTGTDTQYF.

The chain employs TRBV5-4 and TRBJ2-7; 11 bases align to TRBD2. From germline, CDR1 is SGHNT and CDR2 YYREEE (reference sequence). J was trimmed by 0 bases and V by 6 bases; bases with no gene match: 5. CDR3 length: 15 residues. This chain's CDR3 is CASTSSGGSSYEQYF. Here the CDR3 DNA reads TGTGCCAGCACTTCTAGCGGGGGGAGCTCCTACGAGCAGTACTTC.